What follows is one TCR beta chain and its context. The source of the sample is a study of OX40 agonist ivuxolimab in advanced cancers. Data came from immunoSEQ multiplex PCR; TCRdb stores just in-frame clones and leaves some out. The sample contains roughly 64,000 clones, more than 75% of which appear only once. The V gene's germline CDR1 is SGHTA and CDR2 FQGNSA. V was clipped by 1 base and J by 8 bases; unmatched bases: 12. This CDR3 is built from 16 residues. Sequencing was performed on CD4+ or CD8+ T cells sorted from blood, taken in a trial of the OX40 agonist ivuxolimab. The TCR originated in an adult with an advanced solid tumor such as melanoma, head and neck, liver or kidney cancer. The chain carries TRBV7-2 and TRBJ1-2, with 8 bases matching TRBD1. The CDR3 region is CASSLGPGQGGGGYTF. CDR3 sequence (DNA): TGTGCCAGCAGCTTAGGACCCGGACAGGGAGGTGGGGGCTACACCTTC. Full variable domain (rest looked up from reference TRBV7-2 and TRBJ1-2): GAGVSQSPSNKVTEKGKDVELRCDPISGHTALYWYRQSLGQGLEFLIYFQGNSAPDKSGLPSDRFSAERTGGSVSTLTIQRTQQEDSAVYLCASSLGPGQGGGGYTFGSGTRLTVV.